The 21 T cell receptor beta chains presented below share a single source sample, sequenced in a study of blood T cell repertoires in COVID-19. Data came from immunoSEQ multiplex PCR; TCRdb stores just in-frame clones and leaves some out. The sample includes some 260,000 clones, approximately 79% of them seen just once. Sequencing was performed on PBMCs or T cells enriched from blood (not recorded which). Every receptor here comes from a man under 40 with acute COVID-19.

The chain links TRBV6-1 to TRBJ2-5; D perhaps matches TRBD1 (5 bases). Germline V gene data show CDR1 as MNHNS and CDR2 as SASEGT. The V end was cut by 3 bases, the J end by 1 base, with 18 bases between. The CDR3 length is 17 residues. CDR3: CASSEAWGRAFQETQYF. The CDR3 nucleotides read TGTGCCAGCAGTGAGGCATGGGGCAGGGCCTTCCAAGAGACCCAGTACTTC.

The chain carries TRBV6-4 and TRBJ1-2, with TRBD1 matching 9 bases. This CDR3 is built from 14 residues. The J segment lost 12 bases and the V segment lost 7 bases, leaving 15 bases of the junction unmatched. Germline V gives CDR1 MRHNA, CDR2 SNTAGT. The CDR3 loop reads CASTMVGDRESHTF. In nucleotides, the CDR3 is TGTGCCAGCACCATGGTAGGGGACAGGGAGTCTCACACCTTC.

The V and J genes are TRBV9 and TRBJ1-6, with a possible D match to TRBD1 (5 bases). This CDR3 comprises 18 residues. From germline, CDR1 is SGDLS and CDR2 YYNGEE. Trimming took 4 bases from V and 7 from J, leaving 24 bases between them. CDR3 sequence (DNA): TGTGCCAGCAGCCTCAACCCGGTGCGGCCGGGGGGGAATTCACCCCTCCACTTT. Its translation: CASSLNPVRPGGNSPLHF.

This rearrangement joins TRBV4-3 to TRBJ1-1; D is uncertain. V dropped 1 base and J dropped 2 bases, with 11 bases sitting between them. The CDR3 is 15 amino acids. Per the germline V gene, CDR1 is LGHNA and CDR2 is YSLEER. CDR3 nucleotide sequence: TGCGCCAGCAGCCAAGTAGCCGACCTCAACACTGAAGCTTTCTTT. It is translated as CASSQVADLNTEAFF.

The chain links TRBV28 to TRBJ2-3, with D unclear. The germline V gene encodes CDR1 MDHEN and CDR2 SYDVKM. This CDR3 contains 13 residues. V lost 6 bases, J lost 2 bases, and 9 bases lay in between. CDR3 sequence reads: CASSPVVTDTQYF. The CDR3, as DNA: TGTGCCAGCAGCCCAGTGGTCACAGATACGCAGTATTTT.

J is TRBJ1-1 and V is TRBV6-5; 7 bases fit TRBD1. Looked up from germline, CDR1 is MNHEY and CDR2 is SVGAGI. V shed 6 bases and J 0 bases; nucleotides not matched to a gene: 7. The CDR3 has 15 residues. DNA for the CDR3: TGTGCCAGCAGCCGCGGGGACAGAATGAACACTGAAGCTTTCTTT. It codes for CASSRGDRMNTEAFF.

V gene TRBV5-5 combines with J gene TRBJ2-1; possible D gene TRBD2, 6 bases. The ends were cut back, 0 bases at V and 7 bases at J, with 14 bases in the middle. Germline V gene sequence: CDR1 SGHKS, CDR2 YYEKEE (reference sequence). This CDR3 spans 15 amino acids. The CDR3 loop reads CASSLVAGLKNEQFF. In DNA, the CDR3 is TGTGCCAGCAGCTTGGTGGCGGGGTTAAAGAATGAGCAGTTCTTC.

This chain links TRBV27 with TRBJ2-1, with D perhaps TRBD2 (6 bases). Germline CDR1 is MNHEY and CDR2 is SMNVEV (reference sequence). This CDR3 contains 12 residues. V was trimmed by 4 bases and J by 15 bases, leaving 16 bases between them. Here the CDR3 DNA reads TGTGCCAGCAGTTCGTTGCGGGATCTTTTGTTCTTC. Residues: CASSSLRDLLFF.

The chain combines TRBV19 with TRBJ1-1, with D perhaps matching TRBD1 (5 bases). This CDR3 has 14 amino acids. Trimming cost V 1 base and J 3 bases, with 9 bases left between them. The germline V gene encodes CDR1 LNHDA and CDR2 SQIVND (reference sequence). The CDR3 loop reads CASSIGTRDTEAFF. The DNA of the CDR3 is TGTGCCAGTAGTATAGGCACCAGGGACACTGAAGCTTTCTTT.

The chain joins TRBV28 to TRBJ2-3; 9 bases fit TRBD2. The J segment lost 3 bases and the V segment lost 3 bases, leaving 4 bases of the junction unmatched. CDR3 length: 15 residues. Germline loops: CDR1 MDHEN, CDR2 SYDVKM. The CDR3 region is CASSFWAGGTDTQYF. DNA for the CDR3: TGTGCCAGCAGTTTTTGGGCGGGGGGGACAGATACGCAGTATTTT.

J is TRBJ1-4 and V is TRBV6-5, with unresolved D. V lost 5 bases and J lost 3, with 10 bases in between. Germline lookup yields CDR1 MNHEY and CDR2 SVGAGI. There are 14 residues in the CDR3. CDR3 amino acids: CASSPSLSNEKLFF. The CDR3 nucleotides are TGTGCCAGCAGTCCGTCGTTGTCTAATGAAAAACTGTTTTTT.

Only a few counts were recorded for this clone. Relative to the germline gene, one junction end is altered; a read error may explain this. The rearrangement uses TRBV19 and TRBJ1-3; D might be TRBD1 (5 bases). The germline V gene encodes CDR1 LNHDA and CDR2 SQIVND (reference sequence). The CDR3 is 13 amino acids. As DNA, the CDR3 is TGTGCCAGTAGTGAAAGAGGCGGGGCCGGTCCTTGCTTT. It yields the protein CASSERGGAGPCF. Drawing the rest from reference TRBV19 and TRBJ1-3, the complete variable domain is DGGITQSPKYLFRKEGQNVTLSCEQNLNHDAMYWYRQDPGQGLRLIYYSQIVNDFQKGDIAEGYSVSREKKESFPLTVTSAQKNPTAFYLCASSERGGAGPCFGEGSWLTVV.

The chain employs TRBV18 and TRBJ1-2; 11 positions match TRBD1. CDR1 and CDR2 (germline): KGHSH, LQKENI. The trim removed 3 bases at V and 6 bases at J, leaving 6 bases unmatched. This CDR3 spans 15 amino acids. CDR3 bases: TGTGCCAGCTCACCCGGGACAGGGGGATTGAATGGCTACACCTTC. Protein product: CASSPGTGGLNGYTF.

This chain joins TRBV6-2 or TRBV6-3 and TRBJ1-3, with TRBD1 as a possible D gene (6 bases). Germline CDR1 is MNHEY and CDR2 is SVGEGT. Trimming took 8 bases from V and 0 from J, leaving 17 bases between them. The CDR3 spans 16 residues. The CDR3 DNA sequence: TGTGCCAGCGGCCGCTCCGGGACACCCTCTGGAAACACCATATATTTT. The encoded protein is CASGRSGTPSGNTIYF.

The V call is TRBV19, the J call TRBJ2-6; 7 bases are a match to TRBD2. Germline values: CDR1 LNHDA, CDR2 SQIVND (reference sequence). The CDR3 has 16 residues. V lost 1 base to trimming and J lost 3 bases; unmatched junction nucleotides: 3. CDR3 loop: CASSIGEGGGANVLTF. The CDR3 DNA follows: TGTGCCAGTAGTATAGGGGAGGGTGGTGGGGCCAACGTCCTGACTTTC.

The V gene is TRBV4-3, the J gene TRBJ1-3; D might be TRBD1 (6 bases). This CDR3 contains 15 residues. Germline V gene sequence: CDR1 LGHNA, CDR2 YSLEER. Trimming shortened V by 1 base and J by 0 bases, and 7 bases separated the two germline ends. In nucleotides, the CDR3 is TGCGCCAGCAGCCAAGGGACAGACTCTGGAAACACCATATATTTT. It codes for CASSQGTDSGNTIYF.

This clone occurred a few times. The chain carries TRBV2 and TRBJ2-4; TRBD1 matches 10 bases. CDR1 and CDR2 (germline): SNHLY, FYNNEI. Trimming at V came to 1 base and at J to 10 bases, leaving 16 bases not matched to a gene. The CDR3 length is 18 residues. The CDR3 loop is CASSEGDGRRDRGLIQYF. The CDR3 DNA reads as TGTGCCAGCAGTGAAGGGGACGGTAGACGGGACAGGGGCCTAATTCAGTACTTC. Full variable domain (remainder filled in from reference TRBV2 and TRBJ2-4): EPEVTQTPSHQVTQMGQEVILRCVPISNHLYFYWYRQILGQKVEFLVSFYNNEISEKSEIFDDQFSVERPDGSNFTLKIRSTKLEDSAMYFCASSEGDGRRDRGLIQYFGAGTRLSVL.

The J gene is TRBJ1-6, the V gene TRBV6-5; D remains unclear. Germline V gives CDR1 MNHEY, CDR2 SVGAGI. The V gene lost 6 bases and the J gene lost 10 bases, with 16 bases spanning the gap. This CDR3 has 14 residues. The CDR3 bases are TGTGCCAGCAGCCCCGGGGTAGGGCGCTCACCCCTCCACTTT. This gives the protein CASSPGVGRSPLHF.

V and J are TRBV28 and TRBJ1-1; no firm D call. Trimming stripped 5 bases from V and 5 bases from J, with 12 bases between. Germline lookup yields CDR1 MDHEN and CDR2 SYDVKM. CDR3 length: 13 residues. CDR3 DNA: TGTGCCAGCAGTGTCGTAACAGTAACTGAAGCTTTCTTT. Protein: CASSVVTVTEAFF. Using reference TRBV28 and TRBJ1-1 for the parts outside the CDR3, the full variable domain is DVKVTQSSRYLVKRTGEKVFLECVQDMDHENMFWYRQDPGLGLRLIYFSYDVKMKEKGDIPEGYSVSREKKERFSLILESASTNQTSMYLCASSVVTVTEAFFGQGTRLTVV.

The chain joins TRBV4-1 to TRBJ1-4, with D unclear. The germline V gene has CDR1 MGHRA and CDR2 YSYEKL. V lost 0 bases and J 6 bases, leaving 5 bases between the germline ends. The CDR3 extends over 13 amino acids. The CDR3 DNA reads TGCGCCAGCAGCCAAGAGTATGATGAAAAACTGTTTTTT. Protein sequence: CASSQEYDEKLFF.

The CDR3 bases are TGTGCCAGCAGCCTAGCGGGAGAGTGGGAGCAGTACGTC. This encodes CASSLAGEWEQYV. The chain carries TRBV6-2 or TRBV6-3 and TRBJ2-7; 10 positions agree with TRBD2. Germline V gene data show CDR1 as MNHEY and CDR2 as SVGEGT. The CDR3 has 13 amino acids. The trim removed 6 bases at V and 7 bases at J, leaving 6 bases unmatched.